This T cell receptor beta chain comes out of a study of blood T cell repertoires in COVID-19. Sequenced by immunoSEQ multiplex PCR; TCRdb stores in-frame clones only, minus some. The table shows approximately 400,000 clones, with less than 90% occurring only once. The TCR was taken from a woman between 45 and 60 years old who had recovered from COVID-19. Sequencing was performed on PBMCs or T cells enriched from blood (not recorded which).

CDR3 loop: CASSLDEGGYTF. CDR3 coding DNA: TGTGCCAGCAGCTTAGATGAGGGTGGCTACACCTTC. This rearrangement joins TRBV7-2 to TRBJ1-2; no clear D gene. The V gene's germline CDR1 is SGHTA and CDR2 FQGNSA. Trimming removed 1 base from V and 7 bases from J, with 7 bases in between. The CDR3 totals 12 residues.